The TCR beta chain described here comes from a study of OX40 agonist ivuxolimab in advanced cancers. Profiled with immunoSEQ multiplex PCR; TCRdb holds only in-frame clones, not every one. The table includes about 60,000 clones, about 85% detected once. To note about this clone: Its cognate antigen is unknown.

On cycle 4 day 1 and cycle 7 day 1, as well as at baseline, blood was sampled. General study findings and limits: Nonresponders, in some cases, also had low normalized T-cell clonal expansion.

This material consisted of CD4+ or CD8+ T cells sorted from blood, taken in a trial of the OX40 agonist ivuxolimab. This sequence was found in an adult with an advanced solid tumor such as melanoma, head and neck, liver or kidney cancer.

CDR3 DNA sequence: TGTGCCAGCAGCAAAGAGGGGGACAGGGGGCGCGACGAGCAGTACTTC. Translated: CASSKEGDRGRDEQYF. The J gene is TRBJ2-7, the V gene TRBV21-1; TRBD1 reflects the table's D call only, with no check against the DNA. TRBV21-1 is designated a pseudogene. The CDR3 spans 16 residues.